Each of the 28 T cell receptor beta chains below was sequenced from the same sample in a study of identical twins. In TCRdb, the 5' RACE reads were re-called with MiXCR into one record per CDR3 protein. The sample lists about 250,000 distinct CDR3 sequences; approximately 8% were seen once. This sample was shared with a second study, whose subject was yellow fever vaccine responses in identical twins.

What was sequenced was CD8+ T cells sorted from blood. The receptors were gathered from a woman aged 18-30 years in good health.

This clonotype was detected only a few times. CDR3 in amino acids: CASSAGTGGGYTF. The CDR3 DNA sequence: TGTGCCAGCAGTGCGGGGACAGGGGGTGGCTACACCTTC. The rearrangement joins TRBV12-3 or TRBV12-4 to TRBJ1-2, with 11 bases aligning to TRBD1. After removal of 5 bases from V and 7 bases from J, the junction contained 3 bases not matched to a gene. The length of the CDR3 is 13 residues.

This chain connects TRBV15 to TRBJ2-2; TRBD2 aligns across 7 bases. V lost 6 bases, J lost 7 bases, and 5 bases stayed unmatched. CDR1 and CDR2 (germline): LNHNV, YYDKDF (reference sequence). This CDR3 region has 13 residues. The CDR3 DNA follows: TGTGCCACCAGTCTGGGGGGGGGCGGGGAGCTGTTTTTT. It specifies CATSLGGGGELFF.

This clonotype was detected only a few times. This chain joins TRBV7-7 and TRBJ2-1; D gene ambiguous. Germline loops: CDR1 SSHAT, CDR2 FNYEAQ (reference sequence). The CDR3 sequence is 15 residues long. V was clipped by 5 bases and J by 2 bases, with 13 bases between them. The chain's CDR3 is CASSRHRVAYNEQFF. The DNA for the CDR3 is TGTGCCAGCAGCCGCCATAGGGTTGCCTACAATGAGCAGTTCTTC.

The chain links TRBV13 to TRBJ2-1; no clear D gene. V lost 1 base to trimming and J lost 0 bases, with 7 bases between them. This CDR3 region has 15 residues. Germline values: CDR1 PRHDT, CDR2 FYEKMQ (reference sequence). The CDR3 coding sequence is TGTGCCAGCAGCTTAGTCCAGGTCTCCTACAATGAGCAGTTCTTC. Its protein product is CASSLVQVSYNEQFF.

This clonotype was recorded many times. The chain has TRBV29-1 and TRBJ2-5; D is unclear. Germline lookup yields CDR1 SQVTM and CDR2 ANQGSEA. The CDR3 has 14 residues. V gave up 7 bases and J gave up 1 base, with 16 bases separating them. The CDR3 DNA reads as TGCAGCGCAGCTGGGGTGGGGATCCAAGAGACCCAGTACTTC. This gives the protein CSAAGVGIQETQYF.

The chain has TRBV5-6 and TRBJ2-2, with D perhaps TRBD1 (6 bases). Trimming took off 0 bases at V and 2 bases at J, with 11 bases between the two ends. The CDR3 is made up of 16 amino acids. Germline CDR1 reads SGHDT; CDR2 reads YYEEEE. CDR3 in amino acids: CASSLEGRGNTGELFF. The CDR3 DNA sequence: TGTGCCAGCAGCTTGGAGGGCAGGGGTAACACCGGGGAGCTGTTTTTT.

This clonotype was counted at least ten times. The chain recombines TRBV5-1 with TRBJ2-1; 8 bases are a match to TRBD2. The germline gives CDR1 SGHRS, CDR2 YFSETQ. The CDR3 covers 15 residues. V dropped 5 bases and J dropped 0; count of bases not matched to a gene: 4. The CDR3 DNA reads TGCGCCAGCAGACCCAGCGGGAGCTCCTACAATGAGCAGTTCTTC. It codes for CASRPSGSSYNEQFF.

This clonotype was observed a handful of times. The chain is built from TRBV6-5 and TRBJ2-7; TRBD2 matches 10 bases. Germline lookup yields CDR1 MNHEY and CDR2 SVGAGI. This CDR3 has 15 amino acids. V dropped 2 bases and J dropped 2; count of bases not matched to a gene: 3. This CDR3 reads CASSYVGTSAYEQYF. For the CDR3, the DNA is TGTGCCAGCAGTTACGTCGGGACTAGCGCCTACGAGCAGTACTTC.

The CDR3 bases are TGCAGTGCTAGAGATGTAGGCTCGAACACTGAAGCTTTCTTT. Protein: CSARDVGSNTEAFF. The chain carries TRBV20-1 and TRBJ1-1; D not certain. The V end was cut by 0 bases, the J end by 1 base, with 9 bases between. CDR3 length: 14 amino acids. Germline V lookup: CDR1 DFQATT, CDR2 SNEGSKA (reference sequence).

This clonotype was seen many times. This sequence joins TRBV7-8 and TRBJ2-1, with a possible D match to TRBD2 (6 bases). V was shortened by 2 bases and J by 3 bases, with 11 bases between the two germline ends. In germline, CDR1 is SGHVS, CDR2 FQNEAQ. CDR3 size: 15 residues. The CDR3 protein is CASSLRGGNYNEQFF. For the CDR3, the DNA is TGTGCCAGCAGCTTACGAGGAGGGAACTACAATGAGCAGTTCTTC. Full variable domain (missing parts from reference TRBV7-8 and TRBJ2-1): GAGVSQSPRYKVAKRGQDVALRCDPISGHVSLFWYQQALGQGPEFLTYFQNEAQLDKSGLPSDRFFAERPEGSVSTLKIQRTQQEDSAVYLCASSLRGGNYNEQFFGPGTRLTVL.

Many counts were recorded for this clonotype. The CDR3 sequence: CASSISGSFREQYF. The CDR3 DNA reads as TGTGCCAGCAGTATTAGCGGGAGCTTTCGCGAGCAGTACTTC. The rearrangement uses TRBV28 and TRBJ2-7; 9 nucleotides align to TRBD2. Germline loops: CDR1 MDHEN, CDR2 SYDVKM. Unmatched junction bases numbered 8, after V lost 5 bases and J lost 6 bases. This CDR3 spans 14 amino acids.

J is TRBJ2-1 and V is TRBV7-3, with D possibly matching TRBD2 (6 bases). The CDR3 length is 16 residues. V gave up 5 bases and J gave up 5 bases, with 19 bases separating them. From germline, CDR1 is SGHTA and CDR2 FQGTGA. The CDR3 bases are TGTGCCAGCAGCCCCCTCGGTAGCGGAAAAGACAATGAGCAGTTCTTC. Protein sequence: CASSPLGSGKDNEQFF.

The V gene is TRBV29-1, the J gene TRBJ2-6; 9 nucleotides line up with TRBD1. Per the germline V gene, CDR1 is SQVTM and CDR2 is ANQGSEA. V lost 2 bases to trimming and J lost 0 bases; unmatched junction nucleotides: 8. The CDR3 covers 18 residues. The CDR3 DNA is TGCAGCGTTGAATCTAAGGGACAGGGCCTCTCTGGGGCCAACGTCCTGACTTTC. Its translation: CSVESKGQGLSGANVLTF.

This clonotype was counted only a few times. The chain couples TRBV5-1 to TRBJ2-2, with D maybe TRBD2 (6 bases). The CDR3 spans 18 residues. V was pared by 0 bases and J by 2 bases, with 17 bases between. Germline V gene data show CDR1 as SGHRS and CDR2 as YFSETQ. The CDR3 DNA is TGCGCCAGCAGCTTGGACCCCGGGGGTTGGGGAAACACCGGGGAGCTGTTTTTT. Translating gives CASSLDPGGWGNTGELFF.

This clonotype was counted only a few times. The chain recombines TRBV9 with TRBJ2-3; D gene unclear. CDR3 length: 16 residues. V was shortened by 3 bases and J by 6 bases, with 20 bases between the two germline ends. Germline V CDR1 and CDR2: SGDLS, YYNGEE. CDR3 sequence: CASSGYEGSTVDTQYF. The CDR3 nucleotides read TGTGCCAGCAGCGGGTACGAAGGTTCCACCGTGGATACGCAGTATTTT. Full variable domain (missing parts from reference TRBV9 and TRBJ2-3): DSGVTQTPKHLITATGQRVTLRCSPRSGDLSVYWYQQSLDQGLQFLIQYYNGEERAKGNILERFSAQQFPDLHSELNLSSLELGDSALYFCASSGYEGSTVDTQYFGPGTRLTVL.

This clonotype came up a few times. CDR3 residues: CAISERGESTEAFF. CDR3 nucleotides: TGTGCCATCAGTGAGCGGGGGGAGAGCACTGAAGCTTTCTTT. The chain combines TRBV10-3 with TRBJ1-1; tentatively, D is TRBD1 (5 bases). The CDR3 sequence is 14 residues long. The V end was cut by 2 bases, the J end by 4 bases, with 11 bases between. CDR1 and CDR2 from the germline V gene are ENHRY and SYGVKD.

At least ten counts were recorded for this clonotype. The chain joins TRBV29-1 to TRBJ2-2; possibly TRBD1 for D (5 bases). The V and J ends lost 8 bases and 1 base respectively, with 11 bases between them. CDR3 length: 13 amino acids. Germline lookup yields CDR1 SQVTM and CDR2 ANQGSEA. CDR3 in amino acids: CSLGLQNTGELFF. The CDR3 DNA is TGCAGCCTGGGGCTCCAGAACACCGGGGAGCTGTTTTTT.

V and J are TRBV5-4 and TRBJ2-6; D unresolved. The ends were cut back, 6 bases at V and 1 base at J, with 2 bases in the middle. The germline V gene has CDR1 SGHNT and CDR2 YYREEE (reference sequence). The CDR3 has 12 residues. CDR3 sequence: CASKSGANVLTF. In DNA form, the CDR3 reads TGTGCCAGCAAGTCTGGGGCCAACGTCCTGACTTTC.

Here the CDR3 reads CASSLVIAGLYYNEQFF. CDR3 bases: TGTGCCAGCAGCTTAGTCATAGCGGGACTATACTACAATGAGCAGTTCTTC. V gene TRBV7-6 combines with J gene TRBJ2-1; TRBD2 matches at 8 bases. The CDR3 is 17 amino acids. Looked up from germline, CDR1 is SGHVS and CDR2 is FNYEAQ. J was trimmed by 3 bases and V by 1 base; bases with no gene match: 8.

This clonotype has a handful of counts. The V call is TRBV7-6, the J call TRBJ2-3, with TRBD2 identical over 8 bases. The length of the CDR3 is 19 residues. V lost 6 bases to trimming and J lost 3 bases; unmatched junction nucleotides: 20. Germline CDR1 reads SGHVS; CDR2 reads FNYEAQ. CDR3 sequence: CASRTLRGDMGAGTDTQYF. CDR3 coding DNA: TGTGCCAGCAGGACACTGCGGGGGGATATGGGTGCAGGTACAGATACGCAGTATTTT. The whole variable domain, remainder taken from reference TRBV7-6 and TRBJ2-3, is GAGVSQSPRYKVTKRGQDVALRCDPISGHVSLYWYRQALGQGPEFLTYFNYEAQQDKSGLPNDRFSAERPEGSISTLTIQRTEQRDSAMYRCASRTLRGDMGAGTDTQYFGPGTRLTVL.

This chain joins TRBV12-3 or TRBV12-4 and TRBJ1-1; unclear D gene. The CDR3 is 12 amino acids. The ends were cut back, 8 bases at V and 5 bases at J, with 12 bases in the middle. The CDR3 coding sequence is TGTGCCAGCGGACTCTGGGGAACTGAAGCTTTCTTT. Translating it yields CASGLWGTEAFF.

In its sample, this clonotype was seen many times. V usage is TRBV27 and J usage is TRBJ2-3; tentative D call: TRBD1 (5 bases). The CDR3 sequence is 15 residues long. Germline lookup yields CDR1 MNHEY and CDR2 SMNVEV (reference sequence). Trimming cost V 6 bases and J 1 base, with 14 bases left between them. CDR3 nucleotide sequence: TGTGCCAGCAGCGTTACACAGGACCGCACAGATACGCAGTATTTT. Protein sequence: CASSVTQDRTDTQYF.

The V and J genes are TRBV9 and TRBJ2-1, with 7 bases matching TRBD2. The V gene's germline CDR1 is SGDLS and CDR2 YYNGEE. V dropped 0 bases and J dropped 4; count of bases not matched to a gene: 7. This CDR3 is 16 amino acids long. For the CDR3, the DNA is TGTGCCAGCAGCGTAGCAGGGTCTAGCGGATACAATGAGCAGTTCTTC. Residues: CASSVAGSSGYNEQFF.

This clonotype was detected many times. V gene TRBV6-1 combines with J gene TRBJ2-1, with 10 bases matching TRBD2. CDR3 size: 14 residues. Germline loops: CDR1 MNHNS, CDR2 SASEGT. V lost 5 bases to trimming and J lost 4 bases; unmatched junction nucleotides: 2. This chain's CDR3 is CASSPSGSYNEQFF. The DNA for the CDR3 is TGTGCCAGCAGTCCTAGCGGGAGTTACAATGAGCAGTTCTTC.

In this sample, this clonotype turned up a few times. The chain uses TRBV2 and TRBJ2-3, with a possible D match to TRBD1 (5 bases). The V and J ends lost 2 bases and 3 bases respectively, with 12 bases between them. Germline V lookup: CDR1 SNHLY, CDR2 FYNNEI. The CDR3 runs 15 residues. CDR3 residues: CASSEKSGWTDTQYF. In DNA form, the CDR3 reads TGTGCCAGCAGTGAAAAGTCAGGGTGGACAGATACGCAGTATTTT. Drawing the rest from reference TRBV2 and TRBJ2-3, the complete variable domain is EPEVTQTPSHQVTQMGQEVILRCVPISNHLYFYWYRQILGQKVEFLVSFYNNEISEKSEIFDDQFSVERPDGSNFTLKIRSTKLEDSAMYFCASSEKSGWTDTQYFGPGTRLTVL.

The genes are TRBV12-3 or TRBV12-4 and TRBJ1-1; TRBD1 is a possible D gene (6 bases). This CDR3 is built from 14 residues. V shed 2 bases and J shed 1 base, with 8 bases lying between them. As DNA, the CDR3 is TGTGCCAGCAGTTTAAACAGGGCGAACACTGAAGCTTTCTTT. Residues: CASSLNRANTEAFF.

This clonotype was seen a handful of times. CDR3 amino acids: CASIHRGDEQFF. The CDR3 DNA reads TGTGCCAGCATCCACAGGGGCGATGAGCAGTTCTTC. The chain uses TRBV2 and TRBJ2-1; 7 bases are shared with TRBD1. This CDR3 is built from 12 residues. V was clipped by 7 bases and J by 8 bases; unmatched bases: 5. CDR1 and CDR2 from the germline V gene are SNHLY and FYNNEI. Together with reference TRBV2 and TRBJ2-1, the CDR3 gives the full variable domain: EPEVTQTPSHQVTQMGQEVILRCVPISNHLYFYWYRQILGQKVEFLVSFYNNEISEKSEIFDDQFSVERPDGSNFTLKIRSTKLEDSAMYFCASIHRGDEQFFGPGTRLTVL.

The rearrangement uses TRBV29-1 and TRBJ1-1; D gene unclear. This CDR3 has 10 residues. Trimming left V 5 bases short and J 2 bases short, with 3 bases between. Per the germline V gene, CDR1 is SQVTM and CDR2 is ANQGSEA. The CDR3 here is CSVFNTEAFF. The CDR3 DNA follows: TGCAGCGTTTTCAACACTGAAGCTTTCTTT.